The 24 T cell receptor beta chains below were found in one sample sequenced in a study of T cell repertoires in cytomegalovirus infection. TCRdb recomputed calls from the reads with MiXCR, one row per CDR3 protein. The table lists 450,000 to 650,000 distinct CDR3 sequences, 40% of them singletons. No antigens are known for them. The sample here was cultured PBMCs, taken from culture after CMV antigen stimulation. Receptors originate from a human donor in good health (CMV status not recorded). Some clones in this sample may be carry-over from other donors' samples.

The rearrangement uses TRBV19 and TRBJ2-7; 7 bases agree with TRBD1. The CDR3 has 16 residues. Germline trimming cut 5 bases from V and 5 bases from J; bases unmatched to any gene: 15. CDR1 is LNHDA and CDR2 is SQIVND in the germline V gene (reference sequence). The CDR3 nucleotides read TGTGCCAGTAGTCCCTCGCTTGCCCGACAGGGCCACGAGCAGTACTTC. Amino acids: CASSPSLARQGHEQYF.

The table lists this clonotype with a few counts. This rearrangement joins TRBV7-2 to TRBJ2-1; possible D gene TRBD2, 6 bases. This CDR3 has 16 residues. Germline values: CDR1 SGHTA, CDR2 FQGNSA. V was shortened by 4 bases and J by 3 bases, with 16 bases between the two germline ends. The DNA of the CDR3 is TGTGCCAGCAGCTCCGGTTCGGGGGAATACTACAATGAGCAGTTCTTC. This codes for CASSSGSGEYYNEQFF.

The chain employs TRBV20-1 and TRBJ1-5; D perhaps matches TRBD1 (5 bases). The CDR3 has 16 amino acids. Trimming took off 6 bases at V and 2 bases at J, with 20 bases between the two ends. Looked up from germline, CDR1 is DFQATT and CDR2 is SNEGSKA (reference sequence). The CDR3 spells CSAPDSGGLGNQPQHF. CDR3 in DNA: TGCAGTGCGCCGGATTCGGGGGGACTTGGCAATCAGCCCCAGCATTTT.

This clonotype was picked up a small number of times. The gene calls are TRBV12-3 or TRBV12-4 and TRBJ2-1, with D perhaps TRBD2 (6 bases). The ends were cut back, 8 bases at V and 6 bases at J, with 20 bases in the middle. The CDR3 totals 15 residues. The DNA of the CDR3 is TGTGCCAGCTACACCTCACACACTAGCTCCAATGAGCAGTTCTTC. Translation gives CASYTSHTSSNEQFF.

The chain links TRBV11-2 to TRBJ1-4; D perhaps matches TRBD1 (5 bases). CDR3 length: 14 amino acids. V lost 4 bases and J 8 bases, leaving 14 bases between the germline ends. Germline CDR1 SGHAT, CDR2 FQNNGV. The CDR3 nucleotides read TGTGCCAGCAGCTCCCGAGGGGAGGAAGAAAAACTGTTTTTT. Amino acid sequence: CASSSRGEEEKLFF.

This clonotype was observed a few times. The chain has TRBV6-1 and TRBJ2-5, with 14 bases identical to TRBD2. Unmatched junction bases numbered 11, after V lost 6 bases and J lost 5 bases. The CDR3 sequence is 17 residues long. Germline V gene data show CDR1 as MNHNS and CDR2 as SASEGT. CDR3 loop: CASRGTSGGRAIETQYF. CDR3 DNA sequence: TGTGCCAGCAGGGGGACTAGCGGGGGAAGGGCAATCGAGACCCAGTACTTC.

This chain uses TRBV7-6 with TRBJ1-5; the D is unclear. This CDR3 region has 13 residues. Germline V lookup: CDR1 SGHVS, CDR2 FNYEAQ. V was cut by 5 bases and J by 7 bases, with 12 bases left in between. The CDR3, as DNA: TGTGCCAGCAGCCCGATAGGACCACAGCCCCAGCATTTT. This sequence encodes CASSPIGPQPQHF.

The rearrangement uses TRBV6-6 and TRBJ2-3; 7 nucleotides agree with TRBD1. This CDR3 has 16 residues. Trimming cost V 7 bases and J 1 base; bases outside gene matches: 11. CDR1 MNHNY and CDR2 SVGAGI come from the germline V gene (reference sequence). The CDR3 spells CASTYEGARGTDTQYF. The CDR3 nucleotides are TGTGCCAGCACCTATGAGGGGGCGCGGGGCACAGATACGCAGTATTTT.

This clonotype was counted between two and nine times. V usage is TRBV12-3 or TRBV12-4 and J usage is TRBJ2-2; a weak D match, TRBD2 (5 bases). CDR3 size: 14 residues. V was shortened by 7 bases and J by 1 base, with 10 bases between the two germline ends. The CDR3 DNA sequence: TGTGCCAGCAATACGGGGTTGAACACCGGGGAGCTGTTTTTT. Translation gives CASNTGLNTGELFF.

The chain joins TRBV4-2 to TRBJ1-3; TRBD1 is a possible D gene (5 bases). Germline CDR1 LGHNA, CDR2 YNFKEQ. The CDR3 runs 16 residues. The V end lost 4 bases, the J end lost 0 bases, and 13 bases lay between the germline ends. This chain's CDR3 is CASSRLGRISGNTIYF. CDR3 DNA: TGTGCCAGCAGCCGACTGGGGCGGATCTCTGGAAACACCATATATTTT.

The J gene is TRBJ1-5, the V gene TRBV6-1; a possible D gene is TRBD1 (6 bases). This CDR3 is built from 13 residues. The germline V gene has CDR1 MNHNS and CDR2 SASEGT. Between the trimmed V and J ends, which lost 8 bases and 3 bases, there was a span of 11 bases. The CDR3 loop reads CASGDTLNQPQHF. The CDR3 nucleotides are TGTGCCAGCGGGGACACCCTCAATCAGCCCCAGCATTTT.

The chain joins TRBV27 to TRBJ2-1; D could derive from TRBD1 or TRBD2 (6 bases each). Per the germline V gene, CDR1 is MNHEY and CDR2 is SMNVEV (reference sequence). The CDR3 loop spans 15 amino acids. Deletions cut 5 bases from V and 6 bases from J, with 17 bases between. The chain's CDR3 is CASSQGTLAVNEQFF. The CDR3 bases are TGTGCCAGCAGTCAGGGGACTTTAGCTGTCAATGAGCAGTTCTTC.

The genes are TRBV28 and TRBJ1-5; D not resolved. The CDR3 is 17 residues long. Germline assignment: CDR1 MDHEN and CDR2 SYDVKM. The ends were cut back, 6 bases at V and 1 base at J, with 19 bases in the middle. CDR3 nucleotide sequence: TGTGCCAGCAGCCTGACATATACTAAGAGGAGCAATCAGCCCCAGCATTTT. Residues: CASSLTYTKRSNQPQHF.

J is TRBJ2-3 and V is TRBV12-3 or TRBV12-4; no definite D call. V was clipped by 7 bases and J by 0 bases, with 11 bases between them. This CDR3 comprises 14 residues. CDR3 in amino acids: CASKAEASTDTQYF. As DNA, the CDR3 is TGTGCCAGCAAGGCCGAAGCTAGCACAGATACGCAGTATTTT.

The table lists this clonotype with a few counts. CDR3 sequence reads: CASLGQGVRIQYF. The CDR3 DNA sequence: TGTGCCAGCCTAGGACAGGGAGTACGCATTCAGTACTTC. The chain is built from TRBV6-2 or TRBV6-3 and TRBJ2-4; 8 bases are a match to TRBD1. The length of the CDR3 is 13 residues. The V gene end was trimmed by 8 bases and the J gene end by 9 bases; junction bases not matched to a gene: 9. Germline V gives CDR1 MNHEY, CDR2 SVGEGT.

The rearrangement links TRBV12-3 or TRBV12-4 to TRBJ2-5; 9 bases align to TRBD1. After removal of 2 bases from V and 6 bases from J, the junction contained 7 bases not matched to a gene. The CDR3 extends over 15 amino acids. CDR3: CASSLLGQGGQTQYF. CDR3 nucleotides: TGTGCCAGCAGTTTATTGGGACAGGGTGGGCAGACCCAGTACTTC.

V gene TRBV7-8 combines with J gene TRBJ1-1; the match to TRBD1 covers 7 bases. The CDR3 consists of 17 residues. With 3 bases clipped from V and 2 bases from J, the junction kept 12 bases outside the gene matches. Germline CDR1 and CDR2: SGHVS and FQNEAQ. The CDR3 sequence: CASSFGLANRGNTEAFF. CDR3 DNA sequence: TGTGCCAGCAGCTTCGGATTAGCGAACAGGGGTAACACTGAAGCTTTCTTT.

The chain is built from TRBV7-6 and TRBJ1-4, with a tentative D call TRBD1 (6 bases). V lost 2 bases and J lost 5, with 12 bases in between. The CDR3 consists of 15 residues. CDR1 and CDR2 (germline): SGHVS, FNYEAQ. The CDR3, as DNA: TGTGCCAGCAGCTTATGGGGGGCGCTGAATGAAAAACTGTTTTTT. It encodes CASSLWGALNEKLFF.

This chain connects TRBV11-1 to TRBJ2-3; 8 bases are a match to TRBD1. V shed 4 bases and J 9 bases; nucleotides not matched to a gene: 18. The CDR3 length is 17 residues. The germline V gene encodes CDR1 SGHAT and CDR2 FQDESV (reference sequence). CDR3 residues: CASSSNQDRALGWTQYF. The CDR3 coding sequence is TGTGCCAGCAGCTCCAACCAGGACAGGGCCCTCGGGTGGACGCAGTATTTT.

The CDR3 region has the DNA TGTGCCAGCAGCTGGGGACTAGGAGGGACAGATACGCAGTATTTT. It translates to CASSWGLGGTDTQYF. The V and J genes are TRBV7-2 and TRBJ2-3; 8 bases align to TRBD2. V gave up 4 bases and J gave up 3 bases; unmatched junction bases: 6. Germline lookup yields CDR1 SGHTA and CDR2 FQGNSA. The CDR3 sequence is 15 residues long.

This clonotype has only a few counts. V gene TRBV6-2 or TRBV6-3 combines with J gene TRBJ1-5, with a tentative D call TRBD1 (6 bases). The CDR3 is 12 residues long. V was shortened by 6 bases and J by 9 bases, with 12 bases between the two germline ends. Germline V gene data show CDR1 as MNHEY and CDR2 as SVGEGT. In nucleotides, the CDR3 is TGTGCCAGCAGGGGACACCGTGGGCCCCAGCATTTT. Protein: CASRGHRGPQHF.

The chain couples TRBV20-1 to TRBJ1-4; 10 nucleotides line up with TRBD1. Germline values: CDR1 DFQATT, CDR2 SNEGSKA (reference sequence). The CDR3 runs 13 residues. With 6 bases clipped from V and 7 bases from J, the junction kept 5 bases outside the gene matches. DNA of the CDR3: TGCAGTGCCCGGGACAGGGGATTTGAAAAACTGTTTTTT. It translates to CSARDRGFEKLFF.

The rearrangement uses TRBV28 and TRBJ2-4, with D possibly being TRBD2 (5 bases). Germline V gene lookup returns CDR1 MDHEN and CDR2 SYDVKM. Trimming left V 4 bases short and J 4 bases short, with 11 bases between. The CDR3 sequence is 14 residues long. The CDR3 DNA sequence: TGTGCCAGCAGTTCCGGGGATCCTAAAAACATTCAGTACTTC. Residues: CASSSGDPKNIQYF. Full variable domain (rest looked up from reference TRBV28 and TRBJ2-4): DVKVTQSSRYLVKRTGEKVFLECVQDMDHENMFWYRQDPGLGLRLIYFSYDVKMKEKGDIPEGYSVSREKKERFSLILESASTNQTSMYLCASSSGDPKNIQYFGAGTRLSVL.

The V and J genes are TRBV12-3 or TRBV12-4 and TRBJ2-1; 13 bases align to TRBD2. The V gene end was trimmed by 5 bases and the J gene end by 7 bases; junction bases not matched to a gene: 2. The CDR3 runs to 14 residues. The CDR3, as DNA: TGTGCCAGCAGTCGGACTAGCGGGAGTAATGAGCAGTTCTTC. Protein product: CASSRTSGSNEQFF.